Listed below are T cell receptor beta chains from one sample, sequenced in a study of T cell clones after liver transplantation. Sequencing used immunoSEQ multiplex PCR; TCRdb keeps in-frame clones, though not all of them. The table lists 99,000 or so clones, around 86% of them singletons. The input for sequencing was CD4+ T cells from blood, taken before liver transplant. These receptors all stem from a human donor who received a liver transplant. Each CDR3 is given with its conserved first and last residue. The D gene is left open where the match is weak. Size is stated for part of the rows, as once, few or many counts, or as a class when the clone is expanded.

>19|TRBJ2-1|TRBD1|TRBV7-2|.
CASSLAATGRFFSYNEQFF
TGTGCCAGCAGCTTAGCCGCGACAGGGCGCTTCTTCTCCTACAATGAGCAGTTCTTC
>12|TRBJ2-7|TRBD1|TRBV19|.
CASRGQGAKQYF
TGTGCCAGTAGGGGACAGGGGGCGAAGCAGTACTTC
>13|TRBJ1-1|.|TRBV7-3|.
CASRSRVNTEAFF
TGTGCCAGCCGCTCGAGGGTGAACACTGAAGCTTTCTTT
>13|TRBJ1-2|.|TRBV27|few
CASSDHQGGGYTF
TGTGCCAGCAGTGATCACCAGGGCGGTGGCTACACCTTC
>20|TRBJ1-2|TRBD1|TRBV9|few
CASSVRDRGRDIYSNYGYTF
TGTGCCAGCAGCGTACGGGACAGGGGGCGCGATATCTATAGTAACTATGGCTACACCTTC
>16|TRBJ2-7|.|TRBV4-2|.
CASSQGGVAASYEQYF
TGTGCCAGCAGCCAAGGAGGCGTGGCGGCATCCTACGAGCAGTACTTC
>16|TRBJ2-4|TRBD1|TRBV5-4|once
CASSLGTVSAKNIQYF
TGTGCCAGCAGCTTAGGGACAGTTTCAGCCAAAAACATTCAGTACTTC
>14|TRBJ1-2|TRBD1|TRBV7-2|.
CASSPGGTGSGYTF
TGTGCCAGCAGCCCCGGGGGGACAGGGTCTGGCTACACCTTC
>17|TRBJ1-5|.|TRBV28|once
CASSLPRVRGPNQPQHF
TGTGCCAGCAGTTTACCCCGGGTTCGGGGCCCCAATCAGCCCCAGCATTTT
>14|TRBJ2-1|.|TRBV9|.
CASSVDQDGNEQFF
TGTGCCAGCAGCGTAGACCAGGACGGGAATGAGCAGTTCTTC
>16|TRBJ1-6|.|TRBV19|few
CASSDTGTNYNSPLHF
TGTGCCAGTAGTGACACCGGGACTAACTATAATTCACCCCTCCACTTT
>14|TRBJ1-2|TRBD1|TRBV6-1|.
CASRGGGASTGYTF
TGTGCCAGCAGGGGAGGGGGCGCATCGACGGGCTACACCTTC
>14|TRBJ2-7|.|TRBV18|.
CASSPEGKFYEQYF
TGTGCCAGCTCACCGGAGGGAAAGTTTTACGAGCAGTACTTC
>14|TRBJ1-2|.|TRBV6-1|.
CASSSGAQGSGYTF
TGTGCCAGCAGCTCTGGGGCGCAAGGTTCTGGCTACACCTTC
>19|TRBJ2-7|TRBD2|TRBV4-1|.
CASSHLGLAGGRSTYEQYF
TGCGCCAGCAGCCACCTGGGACTAGCGGGAGGACGAAGCACCTACGAGCAGTACTTC
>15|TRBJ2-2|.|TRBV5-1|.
CASSIKLLASGELFF
TGCGCCAGCAGCATAAAACTTCTAGCAAGCGGGGAGCTGTTTTTT
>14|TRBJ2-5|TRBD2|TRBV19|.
CASRDRGGQETQYF
TGTGCCAGTAGGGATCGGGGGGGACAAGAGACCCAGTACTTC
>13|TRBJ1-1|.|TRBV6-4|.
CASFDRGGTEAFF
TGTGCCAGCTTCGACAGAGGTGGAACTGAAGCTTTCTTT